This T cell receptor beta chain was profiled in a study of cytomegalovirus exposure and HLA in healthy donors. Study-wide context: The approximately 720 first-cohort repertoires and the 95 to 150 validation repertoires shared the same platform, a later analysis reported.

Study observations and caveats: Listed as cytomegalovirus-associated were 150 to 200 TCR beta chains. Reports described diagnosis of cytomegalovirus status by the classifier as highly specific and sensitive.

The donors were part of the validation cohort of 120 subjects. That cohort was separate from the first cohort, which comprised 670 or so subjects. This table comes from immunoSEQ multiplex PCR, and its TCRdb copy is limited to in-frame clones, with some not included. The sample yields some 180,000 clones, roughly 77% seen once. The V gene end was trimmed by 2 bases and the J gene end by 7 bases; junction bases not matched to a gene: 3. The V gene's germline CDR1 is MNHNS and CDR2 SASEGT. This CDR3 spans 13 amino acids. Details on this clone: The antigen is unknown.

The origin of this receptor is a woman aged 25 to 39 in good health and CMV-seronegative. The J gene is TRBJ1-1, the V gene TRBV6-1, with 8 bases that match TRBD1. Specimen: PBMCs. The CDR3 sequence: CASSESRGLEAFF. DNA of the CDR3: TGTGCCAGCAGTGAAAGCAGGGGGCTTGAAGCTTTCTTT.